The clone carrying this T cell receptor (beta chain) appeared a few times. Its antigen is not identified. MiXCR, applied by TCRdb to the reads, yields one record per CDR3 protein. This sample yields over 200,000 distinct CDR3 sequences, of which about an eighth are seen a single time; 8.5% to 9% belongs to the top ten. Per germline, CDR1 MGHRA and CDR2 YSYEKL. The length of the CDR3 is 14 residues. Trimming pared 1 base from V and 3 bases from J, leaving 9 bases between. The entry originates in a study of T cell repertoires in cytomegalovirus infection. Overall study: Both a matching HLA type and CMV infection were indicated by public TCR beta signatures. Whole-study results and caveats: HLA-C-restricted CMV-specific TCR beta clonotypes were dominant in the ex vivo response.

This clonotype was sampled from a human donor in good health (CMV status not recorded). Some clones in this sample may be carry-over from other donors' samples. Sequencing was performed on PBMCs. V is TRBV4-1 and J is TRBJ1-1; D is perhaps TRBD1 (5 bases). The CDR3 sequence is CASSQVGEDTEAFF. The CDR3 region has the DNA TGCGCCAGCAGCCAAGTAGGGGAAGACACTGAAGCTTTCTTT.